This paragraph covers one T cell receptor (beta chain) sequence. This specimen belongs to a study of blood T cell repertoires in COVID-19. About the research overall: Whether acute or convalescent, the COVID-19 samples came from the United States, Italy and Spain. PBMCs, B-cell-depleted T cells, or T cells were the source of the cDNA or gDNA that made up the material.

Trimming cost V 3 bases and J 11 bases, with 16 bases left between them. CDR1 is SQVTM and CDR2 is ANQGSEA in the germline V gene. This CDR3 region has 12 residues. Under the authors' procedure: Scientists estimated how many nucleated cells there were by amplifying reference gene primers. Some clones are missing from TCRdb's copy, which holds only in-frame ones; the method was immunoSEQ multiplex PCR. V, J and clone size were drawn from that table, and D and trimming were deduced from the DNA. The sample shows 210,000 or so clones, 70% to 90% of them seen only once. The chain uses TRBV29-1 and TRBJ1-1; D is undetermined. This sequence originates from a middle-aged woman who had recovered from COVID-19. Sequenced material: peripheral blood. The CDR3 loop is CSVDHGTERAFF. The DNA of the CDR3 is TGCAGCGTTGATCATGGCACCGAGAGGGCTTTCTTT.